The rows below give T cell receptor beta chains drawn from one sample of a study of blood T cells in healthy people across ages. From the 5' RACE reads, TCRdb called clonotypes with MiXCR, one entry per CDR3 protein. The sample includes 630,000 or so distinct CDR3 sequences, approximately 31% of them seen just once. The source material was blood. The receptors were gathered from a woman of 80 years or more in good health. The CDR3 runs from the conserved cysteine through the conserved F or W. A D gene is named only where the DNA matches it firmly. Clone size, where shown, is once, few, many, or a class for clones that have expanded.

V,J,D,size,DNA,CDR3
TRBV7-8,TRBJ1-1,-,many,TGTGCCAGCAGCCCCCCACCCTTGAACACTGAAGCTTTCTTT,CASSPPPLNTEAFF
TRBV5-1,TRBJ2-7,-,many,TGCGCCAGCAGCCGTGTTACCCTCCACACCTACGAGCAGTACTTC,CASSRVTLHTYEQYF
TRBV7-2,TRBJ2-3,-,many,TGTGCCAGCAGCTTAGTTCGGCCTACCAGCACGCAGTATTTT,CASSLVRPTSTQYF
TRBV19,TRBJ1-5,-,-,TGTGCCATAGGGGGGATCGACAATCAGCCCCAGCATTTT,CAIGGIDNQPQHF
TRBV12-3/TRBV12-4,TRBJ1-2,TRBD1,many,TGTGCCAGCAGTCCTGGGGCCACAGGGGGCAACACCTTC,CASSPGATGGNTF
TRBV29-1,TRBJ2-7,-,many,TGCAGCGTTGGGGACCATTGGGGCTACGAGCAGTACTTC,CSVGDHWGYEQYF
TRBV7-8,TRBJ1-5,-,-,TGTGCCAGCAGCTTAGGTTATCGAGGCAGGTCTAGCAATCAGCCCCAGCATTTT,CASSLGYRGRSSNQPQHF
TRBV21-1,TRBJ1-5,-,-,TGTGCCAGCCACCCGGAAAATAGCAATCAGCCCCAGCATTTT,CASHPENSNQPQHF
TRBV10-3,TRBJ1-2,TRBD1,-,TGTGCCATCAGTGAAGAGACAGGGCTCTATGGCTACACCTTC,CAISEETGLYGYTF
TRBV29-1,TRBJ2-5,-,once,TGCAGTGGGCGAGGTAGCGCCCGGCAAGAGACCCAGTACTTC,CSGRGSARQETQYF
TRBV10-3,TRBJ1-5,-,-,TGTGCCATCAGTGACCCGGCAGGGTCAGGGCAGCCCCAGCATTTT,CAISDPAGSGQPQHF
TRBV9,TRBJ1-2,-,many,TGTGCCAGCAGTGTGCGGGGGGTAGGTCGCAGTGGCTACACCTTC,CASSVRGVGRSGYTF
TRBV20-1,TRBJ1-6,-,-,TGCAGTGCGTTCGGACAGAATAATTCACCCCTCCACTTT,CSAFGQNNSPLHF
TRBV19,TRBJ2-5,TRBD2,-,TGTGCCAGTAGCAGGCCGCCCGGGGGGGCGGAGACCCAGTACTTC,CASSRPPGGAETQYF
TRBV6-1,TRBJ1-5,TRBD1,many,TGTGCCAGCAACAGGGGCGGTAGCAATCAGCCCCAGCATTTT,CASNRGGSNQPQHF
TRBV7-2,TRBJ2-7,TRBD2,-,TGTGCCAGCAGCTTACTGGGACTAGCCTACAAGCAGTACTTC,CASSLLGLAYKQYF
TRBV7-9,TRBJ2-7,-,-,TGTGCCAGCAGCTCCCACGGAGTCTACGAGCAGTACTTC,CASSSHGVYEQYF